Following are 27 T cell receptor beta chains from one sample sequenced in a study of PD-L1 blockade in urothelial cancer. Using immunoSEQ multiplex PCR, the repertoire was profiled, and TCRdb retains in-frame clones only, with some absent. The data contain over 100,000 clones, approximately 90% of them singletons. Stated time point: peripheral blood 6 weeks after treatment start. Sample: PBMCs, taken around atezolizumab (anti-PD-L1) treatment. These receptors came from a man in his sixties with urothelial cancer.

CDR3 protein: CASSSGSRGGSEQYF. Here the CDR3 DNA reads TGTGCCAGCAGCTCCGGGTCCCGAGGGGGCTCCGAGCAGTACTTC. The chain combines TRBV7-2 with TRBJ2-7; TRBD1 matches at 7 bases. The CDR3 runs to 15 residues. Trimming removed 4 bases from V and 6 bases from J; junction bases left unmatched: 12. Germline-derived CDR1 and CDR2 are SGHTA and FQGNSA.

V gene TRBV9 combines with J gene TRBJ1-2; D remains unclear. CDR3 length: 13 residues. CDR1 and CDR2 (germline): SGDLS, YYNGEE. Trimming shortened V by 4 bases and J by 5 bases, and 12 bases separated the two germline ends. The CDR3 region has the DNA TGTGCCAGCAGCACCCAGCGGGGTTATGGCTACACCTTC. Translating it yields CASSTQRGYGYTF.

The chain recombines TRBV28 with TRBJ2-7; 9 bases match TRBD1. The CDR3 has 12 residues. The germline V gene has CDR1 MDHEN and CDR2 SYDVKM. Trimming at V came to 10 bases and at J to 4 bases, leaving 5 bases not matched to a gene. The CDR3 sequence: CATGQGLYEQYF. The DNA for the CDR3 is TGTGCCACAGGACAGGGGCTTTACGAGCAGTACTTC.

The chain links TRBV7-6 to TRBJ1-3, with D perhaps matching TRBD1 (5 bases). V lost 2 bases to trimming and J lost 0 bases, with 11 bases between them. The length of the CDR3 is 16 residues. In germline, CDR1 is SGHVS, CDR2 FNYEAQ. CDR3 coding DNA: TGTGCCAGCAGCTTATTGGGGCCCTTCTCTGGAAACACCATATATTTT. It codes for CASSLLGPFSGNTIYF.

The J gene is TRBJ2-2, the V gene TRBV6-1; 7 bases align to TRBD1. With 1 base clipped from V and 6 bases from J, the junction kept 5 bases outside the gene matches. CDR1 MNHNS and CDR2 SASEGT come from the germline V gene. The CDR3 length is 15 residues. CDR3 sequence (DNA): TGTGCCAGCAGTGAAGAGACAGGGCGGGCCGGGGAGCTGTTTTTT. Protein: CASSEETGRAGELFF.

DNA for the CDR3: TGTGCCAGCAGCTTGGTAGCCCCCTACGAGCAGTACTTC. Protein sequence: CASSLVAPYEQYF. V gene TRBV5-6 combines with J gene TRBJ2-7; D gene unclear. The CDR3 is 13 residues long. Germline lookup yields CDR1 SGHDT and CDR2 YYEEEE. Trimming left V 0 bases short and J 2 bases short, with 6 bases between.

The CDR3 loop is CASSPVLAGGRDIQYF. The CDR3 DNA follows: TGTGCCAGCAGCCCCGTCCTAGCGGGGGGGCGGGACATTCAGTACTTC. This rearrangement joins TRBV5-4 to TRBJ2-4, with 12 bases fitting TRBD2. From germline, CDR1 is SGHNT and CDR2 YYREEE (reference sequence). Trimming at V came to 4 bases and at J to 8 bases, leaving 10 bases not matched to a gene. The CDR3 consists of 16 residues.

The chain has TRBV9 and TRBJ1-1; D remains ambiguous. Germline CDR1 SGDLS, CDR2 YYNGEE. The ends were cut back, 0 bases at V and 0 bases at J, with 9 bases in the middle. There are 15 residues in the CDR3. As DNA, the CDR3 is TGTGCCAGCAGCGTAGGTTCAGGCATGAACACTGAAGCTTTCTTT. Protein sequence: CASSVGSGMNTEAFF. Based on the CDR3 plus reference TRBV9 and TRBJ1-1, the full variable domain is DSGVTQTPKHLITATGQRVTLRCSPRSGDLSVYWYQQSLDQGLQFLIQYYNGEERAKGNILERFSAQQFPDLHSELNLSSLELGDSALYFCASSVGSGMNTEAFFGQGTRLTVV.

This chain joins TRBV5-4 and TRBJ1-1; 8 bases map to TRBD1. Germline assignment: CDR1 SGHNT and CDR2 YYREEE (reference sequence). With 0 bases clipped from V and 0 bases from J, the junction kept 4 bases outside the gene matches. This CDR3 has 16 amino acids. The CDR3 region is CASSLGQGTLNTEAFF. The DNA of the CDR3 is TGTGCCAGCAGCTTGGGACAGGGGACTTTGAACACTGAAGCTTTCTTT.

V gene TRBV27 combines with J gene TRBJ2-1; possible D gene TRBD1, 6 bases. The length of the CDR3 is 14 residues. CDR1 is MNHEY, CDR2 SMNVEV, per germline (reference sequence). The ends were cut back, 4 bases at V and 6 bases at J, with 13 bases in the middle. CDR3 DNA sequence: TGTGCCAGCAGTTATATACAGGGTCGCAATGAGCAGTTCTTC. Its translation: CASSYIQGRNEQFF.

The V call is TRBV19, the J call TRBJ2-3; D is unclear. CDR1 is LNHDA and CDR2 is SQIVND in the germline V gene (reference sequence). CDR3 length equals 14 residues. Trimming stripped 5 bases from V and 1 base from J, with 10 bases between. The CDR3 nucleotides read TGTGCCAGTAGTGCAGTAGGAGGCACAGATACGCAGTATTTT. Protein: CASSAVGGTDTQYF.

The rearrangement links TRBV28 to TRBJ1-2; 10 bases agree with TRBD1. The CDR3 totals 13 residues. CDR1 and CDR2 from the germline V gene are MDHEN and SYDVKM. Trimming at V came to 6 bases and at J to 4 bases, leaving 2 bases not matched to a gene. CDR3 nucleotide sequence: TGTGCCAGCAGCCGACAGGGGGCCTATGGCTACACCTTC. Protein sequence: CASSRQGAYGYTF.

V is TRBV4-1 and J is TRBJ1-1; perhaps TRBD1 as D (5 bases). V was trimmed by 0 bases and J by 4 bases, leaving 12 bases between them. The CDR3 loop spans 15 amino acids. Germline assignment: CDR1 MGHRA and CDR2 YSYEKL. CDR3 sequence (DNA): TGCGCCAGCAGCCAAGACGCCGGGGGAGGCACTGAAGCTTTCTTT. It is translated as CASSQDAGGGTEAFF.

This chain's CDR3 is CASSLLGQGSSYGYTF. The CDR3 DNA reads TGTGCCAGCAGCCTACTAGGACAGGGTTCGAGCTATGGCTACACCTTC. This sequence joins TRBV5-5 and TRBJ1-2, with 8 bases identical to TRBD1. There are 16 residues in the CDR3. Germline lookup yields CDR1 SGHKS and CDR2 YYEKEE (reference sequence). J gave up 4 bases and V 4 bases, and 12 bases lay outside the gene matches.

The CDR3 DNA is TGTGCCAGCAGTTACTCGTGGACAGGGGATGGAGGCTACACCTTC. It yields the protein CASSYSWTGDGGYTF. This chain joins TRBV6-5 and TRBJ1-2; 9 bases are a match to TRBD1. From germline, CDR1 is MNHEY and CDR2 SVGAGI. The V and J ends lost 0 bases and 8 bases, in that order; junction bases with no gene match: 7. This CDR3 spans 15 amino acids.

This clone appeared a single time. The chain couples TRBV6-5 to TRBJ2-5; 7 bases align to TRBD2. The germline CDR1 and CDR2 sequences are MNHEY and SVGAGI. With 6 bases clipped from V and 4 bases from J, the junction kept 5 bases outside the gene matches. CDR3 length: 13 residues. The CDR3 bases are TGTGCCAGCAGGTCACCGGGGGGAGAGACCCAGTACTTC. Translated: CASRSPGGETQYF.

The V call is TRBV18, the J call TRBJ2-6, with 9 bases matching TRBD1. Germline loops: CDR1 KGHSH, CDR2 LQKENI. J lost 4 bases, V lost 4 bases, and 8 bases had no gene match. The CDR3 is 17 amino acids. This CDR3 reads CASSRYTGGSGANVLTF. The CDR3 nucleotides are TGTGCCAGCTCACGCTACACAGGGGGCTCCGGGGCCAACGTCCTGACTTTC.

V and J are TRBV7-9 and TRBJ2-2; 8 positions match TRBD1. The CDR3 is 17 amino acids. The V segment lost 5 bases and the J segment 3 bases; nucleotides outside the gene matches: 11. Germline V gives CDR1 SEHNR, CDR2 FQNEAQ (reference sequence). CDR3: CASSRDRQGLYTGELFF. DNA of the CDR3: TGTGCCAGCAGCCGTGATCGACAGGGGCTCTACACCGGGGAGCTGTTTTTT. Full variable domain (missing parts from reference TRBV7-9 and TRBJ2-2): DTGVSQNPRHKITKRGQNVTFRCDPISEHNRLYWYRQTLGQGPEFLTYFQNEAQLEKSRLLSDRFSAERPKGSFSTLEIQRTEQGDSAMYLCASSRDRQGLYTGELFFGEGSRLTVL.

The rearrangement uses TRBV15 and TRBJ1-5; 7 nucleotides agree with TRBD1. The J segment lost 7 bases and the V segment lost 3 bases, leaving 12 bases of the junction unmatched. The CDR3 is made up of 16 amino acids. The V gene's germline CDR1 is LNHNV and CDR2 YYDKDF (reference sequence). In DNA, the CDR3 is TGTGCCACCAGCAGGCTTGGAACAGGGGATGGACAGCCCCAGCATTTT. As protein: CATSRLGTGDGQPQHF. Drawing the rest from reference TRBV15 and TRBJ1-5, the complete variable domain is DAMVIQNPRYQVTQFGKPVTLSCSQTLNHNVMYWYQQKSSQAPKLLFHYYDKDFNNEADTPDNFQSRRPNTSFCFLDIRSPGLGDTAMYLCATSRLGTGDGQPQHFGDGTRLSIL.

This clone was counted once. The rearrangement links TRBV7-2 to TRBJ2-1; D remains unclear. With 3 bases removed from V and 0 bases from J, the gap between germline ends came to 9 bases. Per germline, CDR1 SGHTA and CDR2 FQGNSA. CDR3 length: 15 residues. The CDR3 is CASSFVTSSYNEQFF. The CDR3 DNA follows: TGTGCCAGCAGCTTTGTCACAAGCTCCTACAATGAGCAGTTCTTC. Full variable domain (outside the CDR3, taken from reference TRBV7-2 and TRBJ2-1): GAGVSQSPSNKVTEKGKDVELRCDPISGHTALYWYRQSLGQGLEFLIYFQGNSAPDKSGLPSDRFSAERTGGSVSTLTIQRTQQEDSAVYLCASSFVTSSYNEQFFGPGTRLTVL.

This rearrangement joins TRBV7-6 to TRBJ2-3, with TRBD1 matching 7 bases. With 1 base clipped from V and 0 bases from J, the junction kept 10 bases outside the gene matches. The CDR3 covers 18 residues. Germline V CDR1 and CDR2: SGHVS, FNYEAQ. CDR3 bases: TGTGCCAGCAGCTTAGTACCAGGGGGTACCTTTAGCACAGATACGCAGTATTTT. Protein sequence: CASSLVPGGTFSTDTQYF.

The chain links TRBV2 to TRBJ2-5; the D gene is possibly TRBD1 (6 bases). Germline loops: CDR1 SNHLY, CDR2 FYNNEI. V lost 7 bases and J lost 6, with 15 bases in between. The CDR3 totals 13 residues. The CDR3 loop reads CASIRTEQQTQYF. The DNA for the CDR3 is TGTGCCAGCATTCGGACAGAACAGCAGACCCAGTACTTC. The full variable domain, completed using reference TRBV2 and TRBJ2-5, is EPEVTQTPSHQVTQMGQEVILRCVPISNHLYFYWYRQILGQKVEFLVSFYNNEISEKSEIFDDQFSVERPDGSNFTLKIRSTKLEDSAMYFCASIRTEQQTQYFGPGTRLLVL.

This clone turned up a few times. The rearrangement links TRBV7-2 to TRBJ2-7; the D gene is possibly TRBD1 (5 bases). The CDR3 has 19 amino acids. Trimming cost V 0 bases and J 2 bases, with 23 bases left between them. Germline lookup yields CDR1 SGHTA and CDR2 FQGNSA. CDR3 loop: CASSLAGKGMYGFTYEQYF. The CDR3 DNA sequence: TGTGCCAGCAGCTTAGCGGGCAAGGGGATGTACGGGTTCACCTACGAGCAGTACTTC.

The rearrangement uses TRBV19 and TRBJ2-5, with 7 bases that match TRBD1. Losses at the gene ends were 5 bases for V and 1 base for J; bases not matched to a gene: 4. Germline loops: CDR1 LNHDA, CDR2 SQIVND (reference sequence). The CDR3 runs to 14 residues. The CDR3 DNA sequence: TGTGCCAGTAGTGAACAGGGGACCCAAGAGACCCAGTACTTC. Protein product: CASSEQGTQETQYF.

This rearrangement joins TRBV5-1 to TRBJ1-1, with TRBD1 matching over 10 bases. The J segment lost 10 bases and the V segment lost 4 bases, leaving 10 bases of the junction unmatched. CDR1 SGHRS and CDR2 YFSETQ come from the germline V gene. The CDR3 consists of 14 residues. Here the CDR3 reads CASSDGTGVSPAFF. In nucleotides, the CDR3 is TGCGCCAGCAGCGACGGGACAGGGGTTTCCCCAGCTTTCTTT.

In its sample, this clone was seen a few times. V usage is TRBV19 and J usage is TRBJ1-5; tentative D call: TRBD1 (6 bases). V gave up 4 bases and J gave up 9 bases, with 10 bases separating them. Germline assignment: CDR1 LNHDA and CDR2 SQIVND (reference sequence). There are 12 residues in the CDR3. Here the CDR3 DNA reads TGTGCCAGTAGTACCGGACAGAGGCCCCAGCATTTT. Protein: CASSTGQRPQHF. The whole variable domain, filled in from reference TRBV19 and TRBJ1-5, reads DGGITQSPKYLFRKEGQNVTLSCEQNLNHDAMYWYRQDPGQGLRLIYYSQIVNDFQKGDIAEGYSVSREKKESFPLTVTSAQKNPTAFYLCASSTGQRPQHFGDGTRLSIL.

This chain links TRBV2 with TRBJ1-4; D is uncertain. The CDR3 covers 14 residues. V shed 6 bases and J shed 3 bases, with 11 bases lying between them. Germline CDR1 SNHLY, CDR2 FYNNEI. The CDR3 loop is CASRAPGSNEKLFF. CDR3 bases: TGTGCCAGCAGAGCTCCGGGATCTAATGAAAAACTGTTTTTT. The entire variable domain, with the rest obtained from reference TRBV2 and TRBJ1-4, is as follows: EPEVTQTPSHQVTQMGQEVILRCVPISNHLYFYWYRQILGQKVEFLVSFYNNEISEKSEIFDDQFSVERPDGSNFTLKIRSTKLEDSAMYFCASRAPGSNEKLFFGSGTQLSVL.